This TCR beta chain emerged from a study of T cell responses to AZD1222 COVID-19 vaccine. This CDR3 spans 13 amino acids. The ends were cut back, 7 bases at V and 6 bases at J, with 15 bases in the middle. Germline V gene data show CDR1 as LNHDA and CDR2 as SQIVND (reference sequence). Whole-study results and caveats: Repertoire sampling was restricted to post-peak T cell response timepoints.

Some clones are missing from TCRdb's copy, which holds only in-frame ones; the method was immunoSEQ multiplex PCR. The repertoire holds roughly 150,000 clones, roughly 92% seen once, with around 1.5% in the top ten. With regard to this clone: The antigen remains unidentified.

The TCR comes from an adult in good health. This chain connects TRBV19 to TRBJ2-5, with D possibly matching TRBD2 (5 bases). Sequenced material: peripheral blood, taken on day 0 of AZD1222 vaccination. CDR3 in amino acids: CASIPPRGKTQYF. CDR3 coding DNA: TGTGCCAGTATCCCCCCCCGGGGAAAGACCCAGTACTTC.